Listed here are 12 T cell receptor beta chains from one sample, sequenced in a study of T cell changes during pregnancy in multiple sclerosis. Using immunoSEQ multiplex PCR, the repertoire was profiled, and TCRdb retains in-frame clones only, with some absent. Altogether tens of thousands of clones are present, about nine tenths being singletons, with the ten largest covering roughly 2.8%. This specimen was CD4+ T cells from peripheral blood mononuclear cells, taken in the third trimester of pregnancy. These receptors came from a female donor in good health, enrolled as a control in a pregnancy study.

The J gene is TRBJ2-7, the V gene TRBV18; 7 nucleotides match TRBD1. Germline V gene sequence: CDR1 KGHSH, CDR2 LQKENI. The CDR3 spans 15 residues. Trimming took 6 bases from V and 3 from J; bases not matched to a gene: 11. The CDR3 coding sequence is TGTGCCAGCTCGGCCCGACAGGGTTATATCTACGAGCAGTACTTC. Encoded protein: CASSARQGYIYEQYF.

Here the CDR3 DNA reads TGTGCCAGCAGCGTAGAACAGGGGGGTTCACCCCTCCACTTT. It translates to CASSVEQGGSPLHF. The chain is built from TRBV9 and TRBJ1-6; 8 bases fit TRBD1. Germline lookup yields CDR1 SGDLS and CDR2 YYNGEE. V lost 0 bases to trimming and J lost 9 bases; unmatched junction nucleotides: 2. CDR3 size: 14 residues.

The chain joins TRBV4-2 to TRBJ1-6; D not certain. Trimming left V 4 bases short and J 0 bases short, with 13 bases between. Germline V gives CDR1 LGHNA, CDR2 YNFKEQ. There are 17 residues in the CDR3. Here the CDR3 DNA reads TGTGCCAGCAGCCCTCCTGCGGGGAGCTCCTATAATTCACCCCTCCACTTT. As protein: CASSPPAGSSYNSPLHF.

The chain is built from TRBV4-3 and TRBJ2-1; TRBD2 agrees at 9 bases. The CDR3 has 15 amino acids. V trimming: 1 base; J trimming: 5 bases; junction bases outside the gene matches: 3. From germline, CDR1 is LGHNA and CDR2 YSLEER. CDR3 residues: CASSQGLAGNNEQFF. As DNA, the CDR3 is TGCGCCAGCAGCCAAGGTCTAGCGGGGAACAATGAGCAGTTCTTC.

The chain has TRBV10-1 and TRBJ2-6; possible D gene TRBD2, 5 bases. The CDR3 has 15 amino acids. From germline, CDR1 is WNHNN and CDR2 SYGVQD (reference sequence). Trimming took off 3 bases at V and 2 bases at J, with 8 bases between the two ends. CDR3 amino acids: CASSDPGTGANVLTF. CDR3 in DNA: TGCGCCAGCAGTGATCCGGGGACTGGGGCCAACGTCCTGACTTTC.

The gene calls are TRBV5-4 and TRBJ2-5; 8 bases line up with TRBD1. J gave up 3 bases and V 5 bases, and 6 bases lay outside the gene matches. The V gene's germline CDR1 is SGHNT and CDR2 YYREEE (reference sequence). This CDR3 comprises 14 residues. The CDR3 is CASRAQTGEETQYF. For the CDR3, the DNA is TGTGCCAGCAGAGCACAGACAGGGGAAGAGACCCAGTACTTC.

The chain combines TRBV28 with TRBJ1-2; 10 positions match TRBD1. CDR3 length: 14 amino acids. Germline V gene sequence: CDR1 MDHEN, CDR2 SYDVKM. V shed 4 bases, J shed 6 bases, and the junction held 5 bases outside the gene matches. The CDR3 protein is CASSSPGQGDGYTF. The CDR3 nucleotides read TGTGCCAGCAGTTCCCCAGGACAGGGGGATGGCTACACCTTC.

This clone was recorded only once. This sequence joins TRBV5-1 and TRBJ2-2, with D perhaps matching TRBD1 (6 bases). The germline gives CDR1 SGHRS, CDR2 YFSETQ. V was cut by 4 bases and J by 5 bases, with 9 bases left in between. The CDR3 sequence is 13 residues long. The CDR3, as DNA: TGCGCCAGCAGCCGCGGACAGACCGGGGAGCTGTTTTTT. Its protein is CASSRGQTGELFF.

This clone was seen a single time. The V gene is TRBV19, the J gene TRBJ1-3; D gene ambiguous. Germline CDR1 LNHDA, CDR2 SQIVND (reference sequence). The CDR3 is made up of 15 amino acids. The V and J ends lost 6 bases and 0 bases respectively, with 12 bases between them. This CDR3 is CASSPGYDSGNTIYF. In DNA form, the CDR3 reads TGTGCCAGTAGCCCGGGTTACGACTCTGGAAACACCATATATTTT.

The table lists this clone with a count of one. The chain couples TRBV28 to TRBJ1-2; D uncertain. Deletions cut 6 bases from V and 4 bases from J, with 9 bases between. CDR3 length: 12 amino acids. CDR1 and CDR2 (germline): MDHEN, SYDVKM. The CDR3 nucleotides are TGTGCCAGCAGCGACAAGGCCTATGGCTACACCTTC. It translates to CASSDKAYGYTF.

V usage is TRBV6-6 and J usage is TRBJ2-1; 9 bases are a match to TRBD1. The CDR3 totals 16 residues. The J segment lost 1 base and the V segment lost 6 bases, leaving 7 bases of the junction unmatched. The V gene's germline CDR1 is MNHNY and CDR2 SVGAGI (reference sequence). Here the CDR3 reads CASRKQGAGSYNEQFF. The CDR3 nucleotides are TGTGCCAGCAGGAAACAGGGGGCTGGGTCCTACAATGAGCAGTTCTTC.

The chain employs TRBV15 and TRBJ1-5; tentatively, D is TRBD1 (5 bases). The length of the CDR3 is 15 residues. V gave up 3 bases and J gave up 3 bases, with 12 bases separating them. Per the germline V gene, CDR1 is LNHNV and CDR2 is YYDKDF (reference sequence). The CDR3 is CATSSLQAINQPQHF. As DNA, the CDR3 is TGTGCCACCAGCAGCTTACAGGCTATCAATCAGCCCCAGCATTTT.